This TCR beta chain came from a study of blood T cell repertoires in COVID-19. Study-wide background: Samples representing acute and convalescent COVID-19 were sourced from the United States, Italy and Spain. PBMCs, B-cell-depleted T cells, or T cells provided the cDNA or gDNA that made up the material.

Participants were aged about 18 to 90 years, lived in 20 to 30 US areas, and enrolled virtually. All recovered Cohort 3 donors got two negative PCRs, got clearance, or saw symptom resolution. TCRdb's copy holds only in-frame clones and misses some; the assay was immunoSEQ multiplex PCR. The table includes fewer than 250,000 clones, approximately 80% detected once. V gave up 4 bases and J gave up 7 bases; unmatched junction bases: 17. The CDR3 consists of 16 residues. CDR1 and CDR2 from the germline V gene are SGDLS and YYNGEE. The sequencing input was PBMCs or T cells enriched from blood (not recorded which). This sequence joins TRBV9 and TRBJ2-7, with TRBD1 matching 7 bases. This TCR derives from a man in his 60s who had recovered from COVID-19. The CDR3 is CASSHHMGQSGSEQYF. The CDR3 DNA sequence: TGTGCCAGCAGCCACCACATGGGACAGTCGGGGTCTGAGCAGTACTTC.